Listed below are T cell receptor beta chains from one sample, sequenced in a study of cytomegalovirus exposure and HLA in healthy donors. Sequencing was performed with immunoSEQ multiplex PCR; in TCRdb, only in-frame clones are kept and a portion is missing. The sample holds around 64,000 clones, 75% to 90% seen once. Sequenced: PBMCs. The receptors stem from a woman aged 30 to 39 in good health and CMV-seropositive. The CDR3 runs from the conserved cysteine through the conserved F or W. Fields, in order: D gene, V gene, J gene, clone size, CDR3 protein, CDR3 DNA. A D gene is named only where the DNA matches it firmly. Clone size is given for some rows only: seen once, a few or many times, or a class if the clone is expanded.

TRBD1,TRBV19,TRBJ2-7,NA,CASSALGTGLNEQYF,TGTGCCAGTAGCGCCCTCGGGACAGGACTAAACGAGCAGTACTTC
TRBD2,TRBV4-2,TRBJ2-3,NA,CASSQEGRVLASSGTVTQYF,TGTGCCAGCAGCCAAGAAGGGCGTGTATTGGCGTCTAGCGGTACAGTTACGCAGTATTTT
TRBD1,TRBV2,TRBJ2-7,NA,CASSDSKGAAPSYEQYF,TGTGCCAGCAGTGATAGTAAGGGGGCGGCTCCCAGTTACGAGCAGTACTTC
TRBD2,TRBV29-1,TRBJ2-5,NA,CSVELAEVLQETQYF,TGCAGCGTTGAACTAGCGGAAGTCCTCCAAGAGACCCAGTACTTC
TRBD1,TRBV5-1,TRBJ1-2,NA,CASSHTTGVLGYTF,TGCGCCAGCAGCCACACTACAGGGGTTCTCGGCTACACCTTC
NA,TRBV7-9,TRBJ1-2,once,CASSLDLAYGYTF,TGTGCCAGCAGCTTAGACCTAGCCTATGGCTACACCTTC
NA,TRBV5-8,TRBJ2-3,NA,CASSLGGTSTDTQYF,TGTGCCAGCAGCTTAGGGGGTACTAGCACAGATACGCAGTATTTT
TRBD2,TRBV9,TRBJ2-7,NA,CASSVDPSGGISYEQYF,TGTGCCAGCAGCGTAGACCCTAGCGGGGGGATCTCCTACGAGCAGTACTTC
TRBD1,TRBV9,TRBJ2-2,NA,CASSATGWNGELFF,TGTGCCAGCAGCGCGACAGGGTGGAACGGGGAGCTGTTTTTT
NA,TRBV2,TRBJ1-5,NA,CASKREADNQPQHF,TGTGCCAGCAAGAGGGAGGCCGACAATCAGCCCCAGCATTTT
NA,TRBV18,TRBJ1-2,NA,CASSPGGGMPYGYTF,TGTGCCAGCTCACCCGGCGGGGGGATGCCCTATGGCTACACCTTC
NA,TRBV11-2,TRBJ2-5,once,CASSQTQSGTQYF,TGTGCCAGCAGCCAGACCCAGTCGGGGACCCAGTACTTC
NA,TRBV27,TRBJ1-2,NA,CASSFGMSGYGYTF,TGTGCCAGCAGTTTCGGAATGTCGGGCTATGGCTACACCTTC
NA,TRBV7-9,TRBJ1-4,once,CASSVRAGRVAFNEKLFF,TGTGCCAGCAGCGTGCGCGCGGGAAGGGTAGCCTTTAATGAAAAACTGTTTTTT
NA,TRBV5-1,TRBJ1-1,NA,CASSPNVGEDEAFF,TGCGCCAGCAGCCCAAATGTAGGAGAAGATGAAGCTTTCTTT
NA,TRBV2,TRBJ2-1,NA,CASSERASQSSYNEQFF,TGTGCCAGCAGTGAAAGGGCTAGCCAGAGCTCCTACAATGAGCAGTTCTTC
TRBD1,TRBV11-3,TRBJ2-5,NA,CASSSYRGQGARQETQYF,TGTGCCAGCAGCTCTTACCGGGGACAGGGGGCGCGTCAAGAGACCCAGTACTTC
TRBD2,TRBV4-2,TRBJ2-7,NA,CASSQDVREGVYEQYF,TGTGCCAGCAGCCAAGATGTACGGGAGGGCGTCTACGAGCAGTACTTC
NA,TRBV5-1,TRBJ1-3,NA,CASRGGSSSGNTIYF,TGCGCCAGCAGGGGGGGTTCGAGCTCTGGAAACACCATATATTTT
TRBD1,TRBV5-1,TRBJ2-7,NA,CASRPGQGSYEQYF,TGCGCCAGCAGACCAGGACAGGGTTCCTACGAGCAGTACTTC
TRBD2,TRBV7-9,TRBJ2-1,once,CASSAGTSGRALPFF,TGTGCCAGCAGCGCTGGGACTAGCGGGAGGGCCCTCCCGTTCTTC
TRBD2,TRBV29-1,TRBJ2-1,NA,CSVVFPSGRALEQFF,TGCAGCGTTGTGTTTCCTAGCGGGAGGGCTCTCGAGCAGTTCTTC
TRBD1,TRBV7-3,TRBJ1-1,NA,CASSPQGTATNTEAFF,TGTGCCAGCAGCCCGCAGGGGACAGCGACTAACACTGAAGCTTTCTTT
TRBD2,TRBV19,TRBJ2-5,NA,CASKRGSGRAWETQYF,TGTGCCAGTAAAAGGGGTAGCGGGAGGGCCTGGGAGACCCAGTACTTC
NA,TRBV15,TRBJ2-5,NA,CATTVGQQETQYF,TGTGCCACCACCGTAGGACAGCAAGAGACCCAGTACTTC
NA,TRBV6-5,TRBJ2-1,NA,CASSPYGVYNEQFF,TGTGCCAGCAGCCCTTACGGTGTCTACAATGAGCAGTTCTTC
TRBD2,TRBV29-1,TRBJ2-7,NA,CSAALAGGPDLDEQYF,TGCAGCGCTGCGCTAGCGGGAGGGCCCGATCTGGACGAGCAGTACTTC
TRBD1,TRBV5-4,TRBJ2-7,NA,CASSDWDRTGGSYEQYF,TGTGCCAGCAGCGATTGGGACCGGACAGGGGGCTCCTACGAGCAGTACTTC
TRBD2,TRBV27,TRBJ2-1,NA,CASSRGGRAGVEQFF,TGTGCCAGCTCCCGGGGGGGGAGAGCGGGAGTTGAGCAGTTCTTC
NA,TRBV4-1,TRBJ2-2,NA,CASSQDAQPTGELFF,TGCGCCAGCAGCCAAGATGCACAGCCCACCGGGGAGCTGTTTTTT
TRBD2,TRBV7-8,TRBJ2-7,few,CASSLLAGAHEQYF,TGTGCCAGCAGCCTACTAGCGGGAGCTCACGAGCAGTACTTC
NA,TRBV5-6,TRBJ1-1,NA,CASSRQGITEAFF,TGTGCCAGCAGCCGGCAGGGGATAACTGAAGCTTTCTTT
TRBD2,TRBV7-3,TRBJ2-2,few,CASSLTSGRTGELFF,TGTGCCAGCAGCTTAACGAGCGGGAGGACCGGGGAGCTGTTTTTT
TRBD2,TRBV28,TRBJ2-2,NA,CASSLWHHGLSGTSTGELFF,TGTGCCAGCAGTTTATGGCACCACGGCTTATCCGGGACTAGCACCGGGGAGCTGTTTTTT
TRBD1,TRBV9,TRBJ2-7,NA,CASGQGPSYEQYF,TGTGCCAGCGGACAGGGACCCTCCTACGAGCAGTACTTC
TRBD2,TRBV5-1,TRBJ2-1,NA,CASSLSSGGDNEQFF,TGCGCCAGCAGCTTATCTAGCGGAGGGGACAATGAGCAGTTCTTC
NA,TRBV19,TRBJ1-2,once,CASTFTGTGYTF,TGTGCCAGTACCTTCACAGGGACCGGCTACACCTTC
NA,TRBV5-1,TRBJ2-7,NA,CASSAVGQYYEQYF,TGCGCCAGCAGCGCAGTAGGACAGTACTACGAGCAGTACTTC
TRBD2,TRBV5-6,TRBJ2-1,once,CASSFGLAVNNEQFF,TGTGCCAGCAGCTTCGGACTAGCGGTCAACAATGAGCAGTTCTTC
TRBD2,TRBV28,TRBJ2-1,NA,CASTRLAGGNEQFF,TGTGCCAGCACCCGACTAGCGGGAGGAAATGAGCAGTTCTTC
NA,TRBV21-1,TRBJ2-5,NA,CASSKAGLAFVETQYF,TGTGCCAGCAGCAAAGCGGGACTAGCATTCGTCGAGACCCAGTACTTC
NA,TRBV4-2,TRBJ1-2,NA,CASSQEIVVGGYTF,TGTGCCAGCAGCCAAGAAATAGTGGTGGGCGGCTACACCTTC
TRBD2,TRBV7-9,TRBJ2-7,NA,CASEGVGGGPYEQYF,TGTGCCAGCGAAGGGGTGGGGGGGGGTCCCTACGAGCAGTACTTC
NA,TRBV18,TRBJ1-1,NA,CASSPDRVNTEAFF,TGTGCCAGCTCACCAGACAGAGTGAACACTGAAGCTTTCTTT
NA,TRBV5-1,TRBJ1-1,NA,CASSTAGLNTEAFF,TGCGCCAGCAGCACGGCGGGCCTGAACACTGAAGCTTTCTTT
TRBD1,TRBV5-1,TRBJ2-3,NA,CVSSLDRGRTDTQYF,TGCGTCAGCAGCTTGGACAGGGGGCGCACGGATACGCAGTATTTT
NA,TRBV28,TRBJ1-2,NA,CASSLLSNYGYTF,TGTGCCAGCAGTTTATTATCTAACTATGGCTACACCTTC
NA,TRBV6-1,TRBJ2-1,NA,CASSGGQNFYNEQFF,TGTGCCAGCAGTGGGGGACAAAACTTCTACAATGAGCAGTTCTTC
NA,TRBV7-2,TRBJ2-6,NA,CASSLTGANSGANVLTF,TGTGCCAGCAGCTTGACAGGCGCAAACTCTGGGGCCAACGTCCTGACTTTC
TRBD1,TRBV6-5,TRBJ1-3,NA,CASSRQGHPGNTIYF,TGTGCCAGCAGTAGACAGGGGCACCCCGGAAACACCATATATTTT
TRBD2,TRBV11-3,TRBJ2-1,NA,CASSLAATSGVYNEQFF,TGTGCCAGCAGCTTAGCGGCAACTAGCGGGGTCTACAATGAGCAGTTCTTC
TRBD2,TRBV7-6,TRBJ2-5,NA,CASSSSGLTGETQYF,TGTGCCAGCAGCTCTAGCGGGCTCACGGGAGAGACCCAGTACTTC
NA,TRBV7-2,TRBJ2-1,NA,CRDWFNEQFF,TGCCGCGACTGGTTCAATGAGCAGTTCTTC
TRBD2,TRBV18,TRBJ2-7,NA,CASSPSLAGTYEQYF,TGTGCCAGCTCCCCAAGTTTAGCGGGAACCTACGAGCAGTACTTC
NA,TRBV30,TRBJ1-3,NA,CAWSVRGSSGNTIYF,TGTGCCTGGAGTGTACGAGGCAGCTCTGGAAACACCATATATTTT
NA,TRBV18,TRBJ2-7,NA,CASSTSREGMGGQYF,TGTGCCAGCTCAACCAGCAGGGAAGGTATGGGAGGGCAGTACTTC
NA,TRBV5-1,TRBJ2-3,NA,CASSLSVPGTDTQYF,TGCGCCAGCAGCTTGTCGGTACCCGGCACAGATACGCAGTATTTT
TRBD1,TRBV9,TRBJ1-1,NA,CASSVTGGTEAFF,TGTGCCAGCAGCGTAACAGGGGGCACTGAAGCTTTCTTT
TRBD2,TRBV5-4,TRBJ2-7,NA,CASSLGGGSYEQYF,TGTGCCAGCAGCTTGGGCGGGGGCTCCTACGAGCAGTACTTC
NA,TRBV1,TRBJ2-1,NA,CTSSQGGLAVSYNEQFF,TGCACCAGCAGCCAAGGGGGCCTAGCGGTTAGCTACAATGAGCAGTTCTTC